This record covers a single T cell receptor beta chain. The sample is drawn from a study of blood T cell repertoires in COVID-19. On the study more broadly: Samples taken during acute and convalescent COVID-19 were collected in the United States, Italy and Spain. PBMCs, B-cell-depleted T cells, or T cells provided the cDNA or gDNA that made up the material.

The germline gives CDR1 LGHDT, CDR2 YNNKEL (reference sequence). This CDR3 region has 15 residues. V shed 2 bases, J shed 6 bases, and the junction held 9 bases outside the gene matches. The protocol was immunoSEQ multiplex PCR, while the TCRdb copy is restricted to in-frame clones and leaves out a portion. The repertoire holds 100,000 to 150,000 clones, with approximately 89% as singletons. Seattle patients were enrolled while actively infected and followed longitudinally. The receptor's source is a woman in her seventies with COVID-19, enrolled during active disease. The sample comprised peripheral blood. The rearrangement uses TRBV3-1 (or the pseudogene TRBV3-2) and TRBJ1-1, with 7 bases that match TRBD1. DNA of the CDR3: TGTGCCAGCAGCCAATCATTGGACAGGAGAGCTGAAGCTTTCTTT. It translates to CASSQSLDRRAEAFF.